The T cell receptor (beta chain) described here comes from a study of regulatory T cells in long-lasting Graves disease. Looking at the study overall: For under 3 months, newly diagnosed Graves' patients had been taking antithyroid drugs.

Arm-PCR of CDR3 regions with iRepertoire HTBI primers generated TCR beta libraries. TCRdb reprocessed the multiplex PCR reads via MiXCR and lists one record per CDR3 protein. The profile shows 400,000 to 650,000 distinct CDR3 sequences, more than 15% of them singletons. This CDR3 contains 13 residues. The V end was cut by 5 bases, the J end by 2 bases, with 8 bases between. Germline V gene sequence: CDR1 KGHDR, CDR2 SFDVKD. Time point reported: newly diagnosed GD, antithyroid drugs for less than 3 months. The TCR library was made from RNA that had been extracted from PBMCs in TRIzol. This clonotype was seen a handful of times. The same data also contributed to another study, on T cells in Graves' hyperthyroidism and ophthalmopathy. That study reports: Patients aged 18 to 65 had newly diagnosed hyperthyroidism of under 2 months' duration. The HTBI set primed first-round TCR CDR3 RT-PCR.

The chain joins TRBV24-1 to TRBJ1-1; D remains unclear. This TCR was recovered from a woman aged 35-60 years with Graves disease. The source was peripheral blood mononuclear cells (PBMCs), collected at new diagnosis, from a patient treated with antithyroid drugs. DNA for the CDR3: TGTGCCACCAGTGTCGGCCGTAACACTGAAGCTTTCTTT. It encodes CATSVGRNTEAFF.